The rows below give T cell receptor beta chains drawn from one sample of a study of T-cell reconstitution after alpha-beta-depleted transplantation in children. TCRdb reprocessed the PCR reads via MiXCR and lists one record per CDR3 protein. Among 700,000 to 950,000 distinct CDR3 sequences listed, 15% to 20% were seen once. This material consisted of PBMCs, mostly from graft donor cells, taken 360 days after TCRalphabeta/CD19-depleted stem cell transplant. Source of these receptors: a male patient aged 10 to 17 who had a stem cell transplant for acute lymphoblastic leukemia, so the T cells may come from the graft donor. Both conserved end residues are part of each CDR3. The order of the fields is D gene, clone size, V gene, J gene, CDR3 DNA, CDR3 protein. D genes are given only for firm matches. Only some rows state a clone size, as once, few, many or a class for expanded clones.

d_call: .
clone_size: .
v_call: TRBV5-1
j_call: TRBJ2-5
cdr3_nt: TGCGCCAGCAGCCAATTAGCGGAGACCCAGTACTTC
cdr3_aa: CASSQLAETQYF

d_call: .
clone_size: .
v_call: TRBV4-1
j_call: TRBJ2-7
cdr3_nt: TGCGCCAGCAGGCAAATAGGGGGGATTTCTTCCTACGAGCAGTACTTC
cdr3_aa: CASRQIGGISSYEQYF

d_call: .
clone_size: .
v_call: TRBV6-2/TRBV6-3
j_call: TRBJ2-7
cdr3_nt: TGTGCCAGCAGTACCCCCGGGACTGAGACCTACGAGCAGTACTTC
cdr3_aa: CASSTPGTETYEQYF

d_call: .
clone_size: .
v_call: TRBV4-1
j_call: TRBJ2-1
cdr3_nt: TGCGCCAGCAGCCAAGATCGGCTTAAGCTCTGGCTCTCCTACAATGAGCAGTTCTTC
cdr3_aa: CASSQDRLKLWLSYNEQFF

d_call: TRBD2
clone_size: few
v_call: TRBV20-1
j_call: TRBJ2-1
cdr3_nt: TGCAGTGCTAGAGCCCTAGCGGCGGGCAATGAGCAGTTCTTC
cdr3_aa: CSARALAAGNEQFF

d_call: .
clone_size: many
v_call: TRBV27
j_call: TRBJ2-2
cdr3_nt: TGTGCCAGCAGTTTTTCAGGGAACACCGGGGAGCTGTTTTTT
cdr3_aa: CASSFSGNTGELFF

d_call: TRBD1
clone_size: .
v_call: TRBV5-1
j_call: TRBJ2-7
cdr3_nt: TGCGCCAGCAGTAAGGACAGGGGCGGAAACTCCTACGAGCAGTACTTC
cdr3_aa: CASSKDRGGNSYEQYF

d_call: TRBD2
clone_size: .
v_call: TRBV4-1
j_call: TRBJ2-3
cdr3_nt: TGCGCCAGCAGCCAAGTGAGTAGCGGGATAGACGCAGATACGCAGTATTTT
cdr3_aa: CASSQVSSGIDADTQYF

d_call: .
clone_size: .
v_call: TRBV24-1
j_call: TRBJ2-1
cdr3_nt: TGTGCCACCAGTAGAGGGTGGGCGAATGAGCAGTTCTTC
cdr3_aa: CATSRGWANEQFF

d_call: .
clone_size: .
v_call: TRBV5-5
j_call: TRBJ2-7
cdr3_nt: TGTGCCAGCAGCTTGTTTCGACAGTCCTCAACCTCCTACGAGCAGTACTTC
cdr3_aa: CASSLFRQSSTSYEQYF

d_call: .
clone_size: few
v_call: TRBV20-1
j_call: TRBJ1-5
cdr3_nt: TGCAGTGCTAGAGAGGGGCGCAATCAGCCCCAGCATTTT
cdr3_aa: CSAREGRNQPQHF

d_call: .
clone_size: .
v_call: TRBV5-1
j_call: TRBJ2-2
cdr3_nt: TGCGCCAGCAGCTTCGACTTGGTTAGGACCGGGGAGCTGTTTTTT
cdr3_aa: CASSFDLVRTGELFF

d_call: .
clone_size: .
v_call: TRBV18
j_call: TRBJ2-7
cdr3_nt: TGTGCCAGCTCACCAGCGGACACCAACTACGAGCAGTACTTC
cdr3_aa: CASSPADTNYEQYF

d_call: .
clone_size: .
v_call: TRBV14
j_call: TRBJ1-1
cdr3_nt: TGTGCCAGCAGCCCCCTTGGAGGAATTGGTGAAGCTTTCTTT
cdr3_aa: CASSPLGGIGEAFF

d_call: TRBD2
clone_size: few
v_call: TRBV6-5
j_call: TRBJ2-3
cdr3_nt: TGTGCCAGCAGTTACTTCGACTGGCGGGAGGGCCGCGATACGCAGTATTTT
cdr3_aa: CASSYFDWREGRDTQYF

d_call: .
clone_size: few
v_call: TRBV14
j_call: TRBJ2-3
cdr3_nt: TGTGCCAGCAGCCAAGATTGGGCGGACAGCACAGATACGCAGTATTTT
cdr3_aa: CASSQDWADSTDTQYF

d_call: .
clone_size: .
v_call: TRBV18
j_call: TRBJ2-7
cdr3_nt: TGTGCCAGCTCACCATCATTGGGCCCAGGCTACGAGCAGTACTTC
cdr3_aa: CASSPSLGPGYEQYF

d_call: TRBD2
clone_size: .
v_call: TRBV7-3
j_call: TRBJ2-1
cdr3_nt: TGTGCCAGCAGCTTCTTCCGGGCGACTAGCAGCCCCTACAATGAGCAGTTCTTC
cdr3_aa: CASSFFRATSSPYNEQFF

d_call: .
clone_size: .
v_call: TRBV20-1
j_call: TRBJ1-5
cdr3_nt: TGCAGTGCTAGAGCCCTCATGGATCAGCCCCAGCATTTT
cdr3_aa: CSARALMDQPQHF

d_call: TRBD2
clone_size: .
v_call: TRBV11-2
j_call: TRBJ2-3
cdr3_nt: TGTGCCAGCAGCTTAGAACTCGGGACTAGCGGGAGATATACGCAGTATTTT
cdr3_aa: CASSLELGTSGRYTQYF

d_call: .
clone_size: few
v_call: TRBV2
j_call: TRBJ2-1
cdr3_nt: TGTGCCACCCAGTTGCAGGGCGATGAGCAGTTCTTC
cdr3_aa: CATQLQGDEQFF

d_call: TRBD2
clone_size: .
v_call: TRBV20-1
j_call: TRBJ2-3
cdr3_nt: TGCAGTGCAGGGGGTTATGGACTAGCGGGAGGGCCGAGGTTGCCAGATACGCAGTATTTT
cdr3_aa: CSAGGYGLAGGPRLPDTQYF

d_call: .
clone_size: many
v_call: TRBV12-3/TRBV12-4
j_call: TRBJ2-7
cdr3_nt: TGTGCCAGCAGACCGGCGCCGGGAGTGTACGAGCAGTACTTC
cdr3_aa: CASRPAPGVYEQYF

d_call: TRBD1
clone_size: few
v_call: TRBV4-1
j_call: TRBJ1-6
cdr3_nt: TGCGCCAGCAGCCTTGGGACAGCTCGTAATTCACCCCTCCACTTT
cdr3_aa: CASSLGTARNSPLHF

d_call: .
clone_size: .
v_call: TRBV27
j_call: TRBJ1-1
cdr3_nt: TGTGCCAGCAGTTTAACGAGGGTCACTGAAGCTTTCTTT
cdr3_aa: CASSLTRVTEAFF

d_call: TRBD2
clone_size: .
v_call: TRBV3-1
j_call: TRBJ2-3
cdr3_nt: TGTGCCAGCAGCCTGATAAGCGGGAGCGGAACAGATACGCAGTATTTT
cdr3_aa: CASSLISGSGTDTQYF

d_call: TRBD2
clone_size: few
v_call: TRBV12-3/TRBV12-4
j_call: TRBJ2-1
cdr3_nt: TGTGCCAGCAGTGGGTCGGGACTAGCGGGAAAAAATGAGCAGTTCTTC
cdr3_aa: CASSGSGLAGKNEQFF

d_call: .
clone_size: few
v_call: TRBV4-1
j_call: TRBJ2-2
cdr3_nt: TGCGCCAGCAGCAGAACCCGGATGACAGGACCTACCGGGGAGCTGTTTTTT
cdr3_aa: CASSRTRMTGPTGELFF